This T cell receptor (beta chain) was recorded in a study of blood T cell repertoires in COVID-19. As for the study in general: Samples taken during acute and convalescent COVID-19 were collected in the United States, Italy and Spain. In each case, the material was cDNA or gDNA derived from T cells, B-cell-depleted T cells, or PBMCs.

Trimming left V 7 bases short and J 1 base short, with 20 bases between. CDR1 is MDHEN, CDR2 SYDVKM, per germline. The length of the CDR3 is 16 residues. As handled by the study authors: Amplification of reference gene primers provided the estimated nucleated cell counts. Assay: immunoSEQ multiplex PCR; the TCRdb copy retains only in-frame clones and omits some. The V and J calls and clone size are taken from that table; D and trimming were inferred from the DNA. The sample lists around 200,000 clones; about 86% were seen once. V is TRBV28 and J is TRBJ2-7; tentative D call: TRBD2 (6 bases). This TCR derives from a human donor with acute or convalescent COVID-19. The donor label of this sample is uncertain. The material sequenced was peripheral blood. The CDR3 bases are TGTGCCAGCATCCCTGGGGATCGGACTACATCCTACGAGCAGTACTTC. Protein: CASIPGDRTTSYEQYF. The entire variable domain, with the rest obtained from reference TRBV28 and TRBJ2-7, is as follows: DVKVTQSSRYLVKRTGEKVFLECVQDMDHENMFWYRQDPGLGLRLIYFSYDVKMKEKGDIPEGYSVSREKKERFSLILESASTNQTSMYLCASIPGDRTTSYEQYFGPGTRLTVT.